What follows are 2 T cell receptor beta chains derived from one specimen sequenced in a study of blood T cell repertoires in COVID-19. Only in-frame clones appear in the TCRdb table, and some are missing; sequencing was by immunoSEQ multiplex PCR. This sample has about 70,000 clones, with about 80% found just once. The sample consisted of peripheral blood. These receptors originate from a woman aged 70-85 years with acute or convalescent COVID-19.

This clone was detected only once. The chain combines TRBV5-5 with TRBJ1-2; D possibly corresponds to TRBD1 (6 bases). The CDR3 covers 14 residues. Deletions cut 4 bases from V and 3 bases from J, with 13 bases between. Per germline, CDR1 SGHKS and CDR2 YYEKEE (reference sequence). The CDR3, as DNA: TGTGCCAGCAGCCTCTGGGGGCCCCACTATGGCTACACCTTC. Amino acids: CASSLWGPHYGYTF.

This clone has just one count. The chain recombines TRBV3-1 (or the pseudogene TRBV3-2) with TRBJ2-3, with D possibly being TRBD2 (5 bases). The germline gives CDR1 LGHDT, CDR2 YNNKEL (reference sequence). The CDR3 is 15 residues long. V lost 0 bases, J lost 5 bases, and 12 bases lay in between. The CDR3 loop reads CASSQDTIEGDTQYF. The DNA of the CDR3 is TGTGCCAGCAGCCAAGATACGATAGAGGGAGATACGCAGTATTTT.